Listed below are T cell receptor beta chains from one sample, sequenced in a study of T-cell memory formation after mild COVID-19. MiXCR was run by TCRdb on the 5' RACE reads, yielding one entry per CDR3 protein. The profile shows about 360,000 distinct CDR3 sequences, roughly 13% of them singletons. Source material: PBMCs or a T cell subset sorted from them (not recorded which). Every receptor here comes from a man in his late teens or twenties who had mild COVID-19 (a few samples of this study predate the infection). Cell type and time point are not known. Both conserved end residues are part of each CDR3. A D gene is named only where the DNA matches it firmly. Clone size is shown for a subset of rows, as once, few, many or a class of expanded clone.

v_call	d_call	clone_size	j_call	cdr3_nt	cdr3_aa
TRBV5-1	NA	many	TRBJ2-1	TGCGCCAGCAGCCCAAAGGACCAGAGCTCCTACAATGAGCAGTTCTTC	CASSPKDQSSYNEQFF
TRBV7-9	TRBD2	few	TRBJ2-5	TGTGCCAGCTGTTCGGGACTAGCCCAAGAGACCCAGTACTTC	CASCSGLAQETQYF
TRBV10-2	NA	few	TRBJ2-5	TGCGCCAGCAGTCTCTGGGACCCAGAGACCCAGTACTTC	CASSLWDPETQYF
TRBV9	TRBD1	few	TRBJ1-6	TGTGCCAGCAACGAGGGGGCAAATTCACCCCTCCACTTT	CASNEGANSPLHF
TRBV7-2	NA	many	TRBJ1-2	TGTGCCAGCAGCTTATCTGTCCTTCCTGGCTACACCTTC	CASSLSVLPGYTF
TRBV6-2/TRBV6-3	NA	NA	TRBJ2-1	TGTGCCAGCAGTTACCCACAGGGCTTCTACAATGAGCAGTTCTTC	CASSYPQGFYNEQFF
TRBV6-6	TRBD1	few	TRBJ1-5	TGTGCCAGCAACCCGGGACAGGGGACCTATAGCAATCAGCCCCAGCATTTT	CASNPGQGTYSNQPQHF
TRBV2	NA	few	TRBJ2-7	TGTGCCCGCAGTGGGGAGACCAGCTCCTACGAGCAGTACTTC	CARSGETSSYEQYF
TRBV11-2	TRBD2	few	TRBJ2-3	TGTGCCAGCAGGGGACTAGCGGGCCCGGCGGGAGATACGCAGTATTTT	CASRGLAGPAGDTQYF
TRBV4-2	NA	few	TRBJ1-5	TGTGCCAGCAGCCAAGAACAGGTTAGCAATCAGCCCCAGCATTTT	CASSQEQVSNQPQHF
TRBV7-9	NA	few	TRBJ2-6	TGTGCCAGCAGCCCCCTGTGGGGCTCTGGGGCCAACGTCCTGACTTTC	CASSPLWGSGANVLTF
TRBV10-3	NA	NA	TRBJ1-1	TGTGCCATCAGCATGACCGGTCCTTCCACTGAAGCTTTCTTT	CAISMTGPSTEAFF
TRBV20-1	NA	many	TRBJ2-3	TGCAGTGCCTTGGGCGGGGCCCGCACAGATACGCAGTATTTT	CSALGGARTDTQYF
TRBV7-9	NA	NA	TRBJ1-1	TGTGCCAGCAGTCGCGAGCCAGGGCAGGGTGAAGCTTTCTTT	CASSREPGQGEAFF
TRBV6-6	NA	few	TRBJ1-1	TGTGCCAGCAGTTTAGGGACATTTAACACTGAAGCTTTCTTT	CASSLGTFNTEAFF
TRBV9	NA	NA	TRBJ2-3	TGTGCCAGCAGCGTAATTAGTGGGGTGCGCACAGATACGCAGTATTTT	CASSVISGVRTDTQYF
TRBV15	TRBD2	NA	TRBJ2-5	TGTGCCACCAGCAGAGTTGGGGGAGGGGAGACCCAGTACTTC	CATSRVGGGETQYF
TRBV3-1	TRBD1	few	TRBJ1-2	TGTGCCAGCAGTCCTCGGGACAGGGGAAATGGCTATGGCTACACCTTC	CASSPRDRGNGYGYTF
TRBV20-1	NA	few	TRBJ2-1	TGCAGTGCTAGAGAGCAGGCGCCGCAGTTCTTC	CSAREQAPQFF
TRBV11-2	NA	few	TRBJ1-1	TGTGCCAGCAGCTTAGATCCAAGGAAGGGCCTTACTGAAGCTTTCTTT	CASSLDPRKGLTEAFF
TRBV7-9	NA	NA	TRBJ1-1	TGTGCCAGCAGCTCACCAGTCACTGAAGCTTTCTTT	CASSSPVTEAFF
TRBV28	NA	NA	TRBJ2-3	TGTGCCAGCAGTCCTGGACCTTACAGAGGTCGGTATTTT	CASSPGPYRGRYF
TRBV11-2	TRBD2	NA	TRBJ2-1	TGTGCCAGCAGCGGGAGTATTGGGCGGGGGGTTAATGAGCAGTTCTTC	CASSGSIGRGVNEQFF
TRBV20-1	NA	NA	TRBJ1-1	TGCAGTGCCTTCCGGGACGCAAACACTGAAGCTTTCTTT	CSAFRDANTEAFF
TRBV5-1	TRBD1	NA	TRBJ2-3	TGCGCCAGCAGCTCGGGACAGGGGGGATTAGATACGCAGTATTTT	CASSSGQGGLDTQYF
TRBV19	NA	many	TRBJ1-2	TGTGCCAGTAGTTCGGCAGACGGCCTGGGGGGCTACACCTTC	CASSSADGLGGYTF
TRBV5-5	NA	NA	TRBJ1-4	TGTGCCAGCAGCTTGGAGGGGGTCGGTGAAAAACTGTTTTTT	CASSLEGVGEKLFF
TRBV6-2/TRBV6-3	NA	NA	TRBJ2-1	TGTGCCAGCAGTTCTAGCCGCCTTTCCTACAATGAGCAGTTCTTC	CASSSSRLSYNEQFF
TRBV10-3	NA	NA	TRBJ1-2	TGTGCCATCAGGGACTGGGGGGACTACACCTTC	CAIRDWGDYTF
TRBV28	NA	NA	TRBJ2-6	TGTGCCAGCAGTTTGGGTCCGGCGTTCACTGGGGCCAACGTCCTGACTTTC	CASSLGPAFTGANVLTF
TRBV7-2	NA	NA	TRBJ2-3	TGTGCCAGCGCGGTTCCGAGCACAGATACGCAGTATTTT	CASAVPSTDTQYF
TRBV7-7	TRBD2	few	TRBJ2-5	TGTGCCAGCAGCCCCGCGGGGGGGGGGCAAGAGACCCAGTACTTC	CASSPAGGGQETQYF
TRBV4-1	NA	NA	TRBJ2-7	TGCGCCAGCAGCCAAGTGTGGTCCCCAGGGTACTACGAGCAGTACTTC	CASSQVWSPGYYEQYF
TRBV6-2/TRBV6-3	TRBD2	NA	TRBJ2-1	TGTGCCAGCAGGAAGCCGGGACTAGCGACTCCCAATGAGCAGTTCTTC	CASRKPGLATPNEQFF